This TCR beta chain was observed in a study of cytomegalovirus exposure and HLA in healthy donors. Looking at the study overall: One earlier analysis, a look at some 180 million T cells, found approximately 120 million unique TCR beta sequences.

Notes on the study in general: In an earlier analysis, in around 590 donors, most V segments appeared productive either ~90% or ~30% of the time.

V was cut by 5 bases and J by 5 bases, with 21 bases left in between. The CDR3 is 16 amino acids. Germline lookup yields CDR1 SEHNR and CDR2 FQNEAQ (reference sequence). Vbeta (60) and Jbeta (13) primers were used in the PCR. The assay was immunoSEQ multiplex PCR, and TCRdb's table has in-frame clones only and misses some. The sample's table shows 150,000 or so clones. Details on this clone: Antigen specificity is unknown.

This chain uses TRBV7-9 with TRBJ1-2; D possibly corresponds to TRBD1 (6 bases). Sequencing was performed on PBMCs. The TCR comes from a woman aged 45-60 years in good health and CMV-seronegative. CDR3 sequence reads: CASSAGQPLYGYGYTF. The DNA for the CDR3 is TGTGCCAGCAGCGCAGGACAGCCACTATATGGGTATGGCTACACCTTC.